The source of this T cell receptor beta chain is a study of identical twins. Study findings and constraints: Memory repertoires showed no such pattern, whereas abundant cord blood beta clonotypes carried fewer insertions. Findings depended on cross-sectional statistics rather than tracking the same donors.

This clonotype turned up a few times. Its antigen is still unknown. The germline gives CDR1 DFQATT, CDR2 SNEGSKA (reference sequence). V was pared by 6 bases and J by 10 bases, with 29 bases between. The CDR3 sequence is 16 residues long. Unique molecular identifiers were present on the cDNA, which also gained a universal primer site by template switching. TCRdb independently ran MiXCR on the 5' RACE reads; one entry per CDR3 protein. The sample has 400,000 to 500,000 distinct CDR3 sequences, 18% seen once. Everyone who donated was a healthy Caucasian. This clonotype originated in a man aged 45 to 65 in good health. Sequencing was performed on naive T cells sorted from blood. The chain combines TRBV20-1 with TRBJ2-3, with D tentatively TRBD1 (6 bases). The CDR3 reads CSAIDGGLAVHGAQYF. The CDR3 bases are TGCAGTGCCATAGATGGGGGCCTAGCAGTCCACGGTGCGCAGTATTTT.